This entry concerns a single TCR beta chain. Other nucleotide sequences in the sample specify the same CDR3. The data belong to a study of blood T cell repertoires in COVID-19. V shed 1 base, J shed 6 bases, and the junction held 4 bases outside the gene matches. Germline-derived CDR1 and CDR2 are LGHDT and YNNKEL (reference sequence). The CDR3 contains 16 residues. TCRdb's table, derived via immunoSEQ multiplex PCR, lists solely in-frame clones and lacks some. Seen here are approximately 230,000 clones, 79% observed once, and the top ten hold 4% to 4.5%. The rearrangement joins TRBV3-1 (or the pseudogene TRBV3-2) to TRBJ2-2; 11 nucleotides agree with TRBD2. The TCR originated in a woman aged 40 to 50 with active or convalescent COVID-19. Sequenced material: peripheral blood. The CDR3 DNA reads as TGTGCCAGCAGCCAAGTCCTACTAGCGGGGGCCGGGGAGCTGTTTTTT. It specifies CASSQVLLAGAGELFF.